The clone carrying this T cell receptor beta chain showed up many times. Antigen: not known. This entry is derived from a study of T cells in Graves' hyperthyroidism and ophthalmopathy. Hyperthyroidism, newly diagnosed and lasting under 2 months, affected patients aged 18 to 65. Exclusion of patients followed from uncontrolled infection, other autoimmune disease, pregnancy or lactation. The PBMCs were taken from around 9 ml of fresh peripheral blood. The TCR beta CDR3 regions underwent amplification using RNA transcripts as the source. First-round RT-PCR with HTBI primers amplified the TCR CDR3 region. TCRdb re-called the multiplex PCR reads with MiXCR, one entry per CDR3 protein. The data show fewer than 400,000 distinct CDR3 sequences, around 14% seen once. Study results and caveats: In validation, the model predicted ophthalmopathy. These predictions came a median roughly six months before onset.

The CDR3 runs 11 residues. Trimming stripped 9 bases from V and 9 bases from J, with 12 bases between. From germline, CDR1 is SNHLY and CDR2 FYNNEI. Source material: blood. The sequence came from a woman between 18 and 30 years old with Graves' hyperthyroidism that later progressed to Graves' ophthalmopathy. This rearrangement joins TRBV2 to TRBJ2-1, with TRBD2 as a possible D gene (6 bases). This CDR3 reads CASRGGSEQFF. In DNA, the CDR3 is TGTGCCAGTCGCGGAGGGAGTGAGCAGTTCTTC. Combining the CDR3 with reference TRBV2 and TRBJ2-1 gives the whole variable domain EPEVTQTPSHQVTQMGQEVILRCVPISNHLYFYWYRQILGQKVEFLVSFYNNEISEKSEIFDDQFSVERPDGSNFTLKIRSTKLEDSAMYFCASRGGSEQFFGPGTRLTVL.